One sample yielded the 26 T cell receptor beta chains listed below, sequenced in a study of blood T cell repertoires in COVID-19. Measured with immunoSEQ multiplex PCR; TCRdb has only the in-frame clones, and not every one. Among about 140,000 clones listed, approximately 86% were seen once. The sequencing sample was made of peripheral blood. The receptor set was obtained from a woman aged 55-69 years with acute or convalescent COVID-19.

This chain joins TRBV10-3 and TRBJ2-3; D not resolved. The CDR3 extends over 14 amino acids. The germline gives CDR1 ENHRY, CDR2 SYGVKD. V lost 0 bases and J 1 base, leaving 5 bases between the germline ends. As DNA, the CDR3 is TGTGCCATCAGTGAGTCCCCCGGCACAGATACGCAGTATTTT. Amino acid sequence: CAISESPGTDTQYF.

The chain links TRBV7-3 to TRBJ1-1; a possible D gene is TRBD1 (6 bases). Germline assignment: CDR1 SGHTA and CDR2 FQGTGA. V dropped 5 bases and J dropped 6 bases, with 16 bases sitting between them. The CDR3 extends over 14 amino acids. Here the CDR3 DNA reads TGTGCCAGCAGCCCCGGGGGGCAGTTGGCTGAAGCTTTCTTT. The encoded protein is CASSPGGQLAEAFF.

This clone was recorded only once. The chain joins TRBV5-1 to TRBJ1-6; 7 bases match TRBD1. The CDR3 is 16 amino acids. V lost 2 bases and J lost 5; bases outside the gene matches: 7. Germline-derived CDR1 and CDR2 are SGHRS and YFSETQ. This chain's CDR3 is CASSFSRGLDNSPLHF. CDR3 sequence (DNA): TGCGCCAGCAGCTTCAGCAGGGGGTTGGATAATTCACCCCTCCACTTT.

The chain uses TRBV14 and TRBJ1-1, with 7 bases aligning to TRBD1. The V segment lost 5 bases and the J segment 5 bases; nucleotides outside the gene matches: 11. Per the germline V gene, CDR1 is SGHDN and CDR2 is FVKESK. CDR3 size: 15 residues. CDR3 nucleotide sequence: TGTGCCAGCAGCGTAGCACGAAGGGGACAGACTGAAGCTTTCTTT. Protein product: CASSVARRGQTEAFF.

In this sample, this clone turned up a few times. The chain joins TRBV6-5 to TRBJ1-4; unclear D gene. From germline, CDR1 is MNHEY and CDR2 SVGAGI. The CDR3 extends over 11 amino acids. Trimming took off 6 bases at V and 7 bases at J, with 6 bases between the two ends. The CDR3 loop is CASSPFEKLFF. CDR3 in DNA: TGTGCCAGCAGCCCCTTTGAAAAACTGTTTTTT.

This chain uses TRBV3-1 (or the pseudogene TRBV3-2) with TRBJ2-3, with 12 positions matching TRBD2. Germline CDR1 LGHDT, CDR2 YNNKEL (reference sequence). The length of the CDR3 is 17 residues. After removal of 5 bases from V and 9 bases from J, the junction contained 15 bases not matched to a gene. CDR3 amino acids: CASSSRSSGGAAGTQYF. The DNA of the CDR3 is TGTGCCAGCAGCTCAAGATCTAGCGGGGGGGCTGCAGGCACGCAGTATTTT.

This chain joins TRBV12-5 and TRBJ1-4, with D unresolved. Looked up from germline, CDR1 is LGHNT and CDR2 is FRNRAP. There are 15 residues in the CDR3. With 6 bases removed from V and 3 bases from J, the gap between germline ends came to 14 bases. The CDR3 reads CASGPGLGANEKLFF. In DNA, the CDR3 is TGTGCTAGTGGCCCCGGACTCGGGGCTAATGAAAAACTGTTTTTT. The full variable domain, rest sourced from reference TRBV12-5 and TRBJ1-4, is DARVTQTPRHKVTEMGQEVTMRCQPILGHNTVFWYRQTMMQGLELLAYFRNRAPLDDSGMPKDRFSAEMPDATLATLKIQPSEPRDSAVYFCASGPGLGANEKLFFGSGTQLSVL.

This chain links TRBV18 with TRBJ2-3, with D perhaps matching TRBD2 (5 bases). The CDR3 length is 14 residues. Trimming pared 6 bases from V and 4 bases from J, leaving 14 bases between. Germline values: CDR1 KGHSH, CDR2 LQKENI. CDR3 region: CASSRLGVADTQYF. CDR3 nucleotides: TGTGCCAGCTCCCGTCTCGGGGTAGCAGATACGCAGTATTTT.

CDR3 sequence reads: CASSEGPLSYNSPLHF. As DNA, the CDR3 is TGTGCCAGCAGTGAAGGCCCTCTATCCTATAATTCACCCCTCCACTTT. This chain links TRBV6-1 with TRBJ1-6, with D uncertain. Germline loops: CDR1 MNHNS, CDR2 SASEGT. The V gene lost 1 base and the J gene lost 1 base, with 8 bases spanning the gap. The CDR3 is made up of 16 amino acids.

The V gene is TRBV6-5, the J gene TRBJ2-3; 11 bases fit TRBD2. The CDR3 has 14 amino acids. V dropped 6 bases and J dropped 8; count of bases not matched to a gene: 7. CDR1 is MNHEY and CDR2 is SVGAGI in the germline V gene. The CDR3 region has the DNA TGTGCCAGCAGGACTAGCGGGGCTGGGGGTACGCAGTATTTT. Protein: CASRTSGAGGTQYF.

This chain joins TRBV5-1 and TRBJ2-3; D might be TRBD1 (6 bases). This CDR3 contains 19 residues. Germline loops: CDR1 SGHRS, CDR2 YFSETQ. Trimming removed 2 bases from V and 2 bases from J, with 24 bases in between. The CDR3 loop reads CASSFSRFGDTTYTDTQYF. DNA of the CDR3: TGCGCCAGCAGCTTTTCCCGCTTTGGGGACACTACTTACACAGATACGCAGTATTTT.

The V and J genes are TRBV10-2 and TRBJ2-1; D remains unclear. The V end lost 6 bases, the J end lost 5 bases, and 11 bases lay between the germline ends. Looked up from germline, CDR1 is WSHSY and CDR2 is SAAADI. The CDR3 contains 13 residues. CDR3 region: CASRTPEDNEQFF. The CDR3 coding sequence is TGCGCCAGCAGAACACCAGAGGACAATGAGCAGTTCTTC.

The chain couples TRBV2 to TRBJ2-3, with D uncertain. Trimming left V 8 bases short and J 2 bases short, with 11 bases between. The CDR3 length is 13 residues. Per germline, CDR1 SNHLY and CDR2 FYNNEI. CDR3 in amino acids: CASRTKITDTQYF. The CDR3 nucleotides are TGTGCCAGCCGAACTAAAATCACAGATACGCAGTATTTT.

The chain carries TRBV30 and TRBJ2-3; D perhaps matches TRBD2 (6 bases). V lost 7 bases and J lost 4, with 12 bases in between. The CDR3 runs to 12 residues. CDR1 GTSNPN and CDR2 SVGIG come from the germline V gene (reference sequence). In nucleotides, the CDR3 is TGTGCCTCCACGCAGCGGGCAGATACGCAGTATTTT. Translation: CASTQRADTQYF.

The chain carries TRBV19 and TRBJ2-5; 7 positions agree with TRBD1. The germline gives CDR1 LNHDA, CDR2 SQIVND (reference sequence). This CDR3 spans 14 amino acids. J lost 5 bases, V lost 5 bases, and 8 bases had no gene match. CDR3 sequence: CASSPTGAQETQYF. CDR3 coding DNA: TGTGCCAGTAGTCCCACAGGGGCGCAGGAGACCCAGTACTTC.

The chain couples TRBV5-6 to TRBJ2-5, with D maybe TRBD2 (6 bases). V shed 1 base and J shed 4 bases, with 11 bases lying between them. This CDR3 spans 14 amino acids. Germline V lookup: CDR1 SGHDT, CDR2 YYEEEE. The CDR3 is CASSLWDLRETQYF. The CDR3 coding sequence is TGTGCCAGCAGCTTGTGGGACTTAAGAGAGACCCAGTACTTC.

This clone has only one observation. This chain links TRBV7-9 with TRBJ2-5, with D perhaps matching TRBD2 (6 bases). Looked up from germline, CDR1 is SEHNR and CDR2 is FQNEAQ (reference sequence). This CDR3 spans 15 amino acids. V lost 2 bases and J lost 2, with 12 bases in between. CDR3 region: CASSLRGLTQETQYF. The DNA of the CDR3 is TGTGCCAGCAGCTTAAGAGGACTAACGCAAGAGACCCAGTACTTC.

Only a few counts were recorded for this clone. The V call is TRBV6-5, the J call TRBJ1-1, with 7 bases that match TRBD1. The trim removed 6 bases at V and 3 bases at J, leaving 7 bases unmatched. Looked up from germline, CDR1 is MNHEY and CDR2 is SVGAGI. The CDR3 extends over 14 amino acids. The DNA for the CDR3 is TGTGCCAGCAGGACAGGGAGGTTAGACACTGAAGCTTTCTTT. Protein: CASRTGRLDTEAFF.

The V and J genes are TRBV12-3 or TRBV12-4 and TRBJ2-3, with no clear D. CDR3 length: 13 residues. V lost 11 bases to trimming and J lost 0 bases, with 12 bases between them. The CDR3 reads CAARGLSTDTQYF. CDR3 DNA: TGTGCCGCAAGAGGCCTTAGCACAGATACGCAGTATTTT.

This clone was found a few times. The rearrangement joins TRBV7-2 to TRBJ1-1; possibly TRBD1 for D (5 bases). The CDR3 covers 13 residues. Germline V gene data show CDR1 as SGHTA and CDR2 as FQGNSA. The ends were cut back, 0 bases at V and 5 bases at J, with 7 bases in the middle. CDR3 DNA: TGTGCCAGCAGCTTAGCCCCAGGGACTGAAGCTTTCTTT. Translating gives CASSLAPGTEAFF.

The V call is TRBV4-3, the J call TRBJ2-3; 8 bases map to TRBD1. This CDR3 is 18 amino acids long. V lost 1 base to trimming and J lost 2 bases; unmatched junction nucleotides: 11. Germline V gene data show CDR1 as LGHNA and CDR2 as YSLEER. The CDR3 protein is CASSQAPNRGNDTDTQYF. In DNA form, the CDR3 reads TGCGCCAGCAGCCAAGCCCCGAACAGGGGGAACGACACAGATACGCAGTATTTT.

The V and J genes are TRBV5-4 and TRBJ1-2; 9 bases line up with TRBD1. Germline V gene sequence: CDR1 SGHNT, CDR2 YYREEE (reference sequence). V trimming: 4 bases; J trimming: 6 bases; junction bases outside the gene matches: 4. This CDR3 has 13 residues. CDR3 in amino acids: CASSVGQGNGYTF. In DNA, the CDR3 is TGTGCCAGCAGCGTGGGACAGGGAAATGGCTACACCTTC.

This chain joins TRBV27 and TRBJ1-2; D gene uncertain. The V gene's germline CDR1 is MNHEY and CDR2 SMNVEV (reference sequence). Deletions cut 5 bases from V and 6 bases from J, with 7 bases between. The CDR3 loop spans 11 amino acids. The CDR3 DNA reads TGTGCCAGCAGTCCAGGCCATGGCTACACCTTC. Its translation is CASSPGHGYTF.

This clone was counted a few times. V usage is TRBV4-3 and J usage is TRBJ1-1; D might be TRBD1 (5 bases). This CDR3 contains 15 residues. V lost 0 bases and J 1 base, leaving 9 bases between the germline ends. The V gene's germline CDR1 is LGHNA and CDR2 YSLEER. In nucleotides, the CDR3 is TGCGCCAGCAGCCAAGATTTTGGGGCGAACACTGAAGCTTTCTTT. Amino acid sequence: CASSQDFGANTEAFF.

The genes are TRBV20-1 and TRBJ2-5; D is unclear. The CDR3 loop spans 11 amino acids. The V end lost 2 bases, the J end lost 5 bases, and 6 bases lay between the germline ends. CDR1 DFQATT and CDR2 SNEGSKA come from the germline V gene (reference sequence). CDR3 sequence (DNA): TGCAGTGCTAGAATCGGTGAGACCCAGTACTTC. Protein: CSARIGETQYF.

The chain is built from TRBV28 and TRBJ1-2; D perhaps matches TRBD1 (6 bases). Looked up from germline, CDR1 is MDHEN and CDR2 is SYDVKM. The V end was cut by 5 bases, the J end by 4 bases, with 14 bases between. The CDR3 is 14 residues long. Here the CDR3 DNA reads TGTGCCAGCAGTCTCTCGACAGGCCTCTATGGCTACACCTTC. It codes for CASSLSTGLYGYTF.